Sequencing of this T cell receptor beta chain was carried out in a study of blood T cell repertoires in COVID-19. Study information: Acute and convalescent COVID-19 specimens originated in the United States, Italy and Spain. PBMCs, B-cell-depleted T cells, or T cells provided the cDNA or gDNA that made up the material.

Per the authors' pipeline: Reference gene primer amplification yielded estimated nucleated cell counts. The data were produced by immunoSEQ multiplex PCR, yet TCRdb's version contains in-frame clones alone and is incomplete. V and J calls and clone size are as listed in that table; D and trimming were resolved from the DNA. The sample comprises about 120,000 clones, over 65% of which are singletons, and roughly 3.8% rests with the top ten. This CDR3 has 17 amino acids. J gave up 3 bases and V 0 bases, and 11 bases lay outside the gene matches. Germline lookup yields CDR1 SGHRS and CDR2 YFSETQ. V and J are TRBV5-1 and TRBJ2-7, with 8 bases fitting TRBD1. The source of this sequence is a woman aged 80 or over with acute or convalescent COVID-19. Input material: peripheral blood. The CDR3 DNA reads TGCGCCAGCAGCTTGGGTTGGTTCGGGACAGGCCACTACGAGCAGTACTTC. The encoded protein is CASSLGWFGTGHYEQYF.